This T cell receptor beta chain was identified during a study of blood T cells in healthy people across ages. Study-wide points: As naive T cell percentage varied, TCR beta diversity correlated strongly with it. A roughly linear age-dependent decrease characterized TCR beta diversity per million T cells.

A minimum of 7 million PBMCs was isolated per sample. Note on this clonotype: Its antigen remains unidentified.

A second PCR, run for about 6 to 12 cycles, used a sample-barcoded 5' primer plus a J-beta primer mix. TCRdb called the 5' RACE reads again in MiXCR, with one record for every CDR3 protein. The data show 1,100,000 or so distinct CDR3 sequences, over 35% seen once. The germline V and J ends were trimmed by 5 bases and 6 bases, with 13 bases remaining between them. The germline gives CDR1 SNHLY, CDR2 FYNNEI. The CDR3 extends over 13 amino acids. The receptor comes from a woman aged 55 to 70 in good health. The V gene is TRBV2, the J gene TRBJ1-1; D unclear. Material: blood. In DNA form, the CDR3 reads TGTGCCAGCAGTTCGCGACATAACGCTGAAGCTTTCTTT. Encoded protein: CASSSRHNAEAFF.